This T cell receptor (beta chain) was obtained from a study of shared clonotypes between healthy human individuals. This clone was detected only once. Its antigen is as yet unknown. Overall study results and limits: Genetic and exposure-history diversity was limited by the small donor number.

The CDR3 extends over 16 amino acids. Trimming took 1 base from V and 0 from J, leaving 13 bases between them. CDR1 SGHVS and CDR2 FNYEAQ come from the germline V gene. Assay: immunoSEQ multiplex PCR; the TCRdb copy retains only in-frame clones and omits some. This table has about 470,000 clones, around 75% appearing once. The rearrangement links TRBV7-6 to TRBJ2-7, with D tentatively TRBD1 (6 bases). The source material was PBMCs. The receptor's source is a woman in her thirties or forties in good health. Some clones in this sample may be carry-over from other donors' samples. The CDR3 loop reads CASSLGGGQNSYEQYF. Written as DNA, the CDR3 is TGTGCCAGCAGCTTAGGGGGTGGACAGAACTCCTACGAGCAGTACTTC.